The subject of this entry is one T cell receptor (beta chain). Its antigen is undetermined. This specimen comes from a study of blood T cells in healthy people across ages. At least 6 million PBMCs were isolated per sample. The second PCR ran about 6 to 12 cycles with a sample-barcoded 5' primer and J-beta primers. With 12 random nucleotides, a template-switch adaptor tagged each individual cDNA molecule. TCRdb processed the 5' RACE reads anew with MiXCR; each CDR3 protein has one entry. Of hundreds of thousands of distinct CDR3 sequences in the sample, 35% to 40% are singletons; the top ten hold about an eighth. Germline-derived CDR1 and CDR2 are MGHDK and SYGVNS. The CDR3 covers 15 residues. The V gene lost 7 bases and the J gene lost 6 bases, with 18 bases spanning the gap. General study results and limits: A roughly linear fall in TCR beta diversity per million T cells was seen with increasing age. The unsorted PBMCs prevented any conclusive comparison of naive versus antigen-experienced cells.

Sequencing was performed on blood. The gene calls are TRBV25-1 and TRBJ2-2, with D possibly being TRBD1 or TRBD2 (6 bases each). The source is a man between 18 and 35 years old in good health. This CDR3 reads CASNGASGAPGELFF. The CDR3 region has the DNA TGTGCCAGCAACGGGGCCTCGGGGGCGCCCGGGGAGCTGTTTTTT.